This T cell receptor (beta chain) comes out of a study of regulatory T cells in long-lasting Graves disease. The authors built TCR beta libraries using iRepertoire HTBI primers and Arm-PCR of CDR3 regions. Each CDR3 protein is one row after TCRdb ran MiXCR on the multiplex PCR reads. The sample has 300,000 to 400,000 distinct CDR3 sequences; 16% are singletons. Stated time point: newly diagnosed GD, antithyroid drugs for less than 3 months. PBMCs were the source of the RNA used for TCR sequencing. The patients were enrolled through endocrinology in Xi'an, China. V lost 4 bases, J lost 10 bases, and 7 bases stayed unmatched. Germline V gives CDR1 SNHLY, CDR2 FYNNEI. The CDR3 is 15 amino acids. This clonotype was observed at least ten times. These same records also appear under a second study, on T cells in Graves' hyperthyroidism and ophthalmopathy. This second study says: Researchers barred patients who had uncontrolled infection, other autoimmune disease, pregnancy or lactation. Most thyroid clonotypes with frequency above 0.001 were detected in blood.

This sequence originates from a man in his forties with Graves disease. The gene calls are TRBV2 and TRBJ2-1; 13 nucleotides line up with TRBD2. This material consisted of peripheral blood mononuclear cells (PBMCs), taken at new diagnosis, from a patient treated with antithyroid drugs. The CDR3 nucleotides read TGTGCCAGCAGTGGTACTAGCGGGGGGGCCAGGGAGCAGTTCTTC. This gives the protein CASSGTSGGAREQFF.